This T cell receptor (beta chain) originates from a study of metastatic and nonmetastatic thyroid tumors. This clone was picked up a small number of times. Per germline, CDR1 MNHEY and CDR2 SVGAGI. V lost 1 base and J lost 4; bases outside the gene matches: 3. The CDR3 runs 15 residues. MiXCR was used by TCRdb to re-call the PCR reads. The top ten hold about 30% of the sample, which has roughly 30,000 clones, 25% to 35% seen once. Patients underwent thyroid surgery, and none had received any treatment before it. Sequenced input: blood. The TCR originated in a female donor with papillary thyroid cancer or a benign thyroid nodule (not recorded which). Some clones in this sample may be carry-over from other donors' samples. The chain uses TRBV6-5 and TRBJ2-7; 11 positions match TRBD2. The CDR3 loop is CASSYLTSGDYEQYF. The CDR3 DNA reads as TGTGCCAGCAGTTACTTGACTAGCGGGGATTACGAGCAGTACTTC.